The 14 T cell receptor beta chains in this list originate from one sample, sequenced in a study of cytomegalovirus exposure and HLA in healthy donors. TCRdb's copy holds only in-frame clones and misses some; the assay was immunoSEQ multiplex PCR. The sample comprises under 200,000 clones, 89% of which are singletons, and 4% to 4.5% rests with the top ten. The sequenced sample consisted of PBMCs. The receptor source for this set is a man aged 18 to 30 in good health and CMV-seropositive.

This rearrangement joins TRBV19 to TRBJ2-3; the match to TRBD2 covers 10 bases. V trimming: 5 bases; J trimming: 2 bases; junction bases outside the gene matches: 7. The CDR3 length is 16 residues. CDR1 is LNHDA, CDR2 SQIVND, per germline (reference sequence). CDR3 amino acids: CASSPRTSGFTDTQYF. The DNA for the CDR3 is TGTGCCAGTAGTCCGCGGACTAGCGGATTCACAGATACGCAGTATTTT. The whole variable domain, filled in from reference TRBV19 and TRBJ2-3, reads DGGITQSPKYLFRKEGQNVTLSCEQNLNHDAMYWYRQDPGQGLRLIYYSQIVNDFQKGDIAEGYSVSREKKESFPLTVTSAQKNPTAFYLCASSPRTSGFTDTQYFGPGTRLTVL.

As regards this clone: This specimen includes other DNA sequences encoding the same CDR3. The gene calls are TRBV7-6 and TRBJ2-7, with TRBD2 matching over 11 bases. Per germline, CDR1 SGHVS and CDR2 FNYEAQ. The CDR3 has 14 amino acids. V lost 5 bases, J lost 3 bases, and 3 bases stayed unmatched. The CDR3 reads CASSRTSGLYEQYF. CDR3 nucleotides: TGTGCCAGCAGCCGGACTAGCGGGCTCTACGAGCAGTACTTC.

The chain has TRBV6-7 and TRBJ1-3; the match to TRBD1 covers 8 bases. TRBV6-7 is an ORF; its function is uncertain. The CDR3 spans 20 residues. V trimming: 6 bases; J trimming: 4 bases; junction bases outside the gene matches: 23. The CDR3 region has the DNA TGTGCCAGCAGCTATACACAAATTAGCAGGGGGCTTAAACCCGGAAACACCATATATTTT. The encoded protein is CASSYTQISRGLKPGNTIYF.

CDR3 bases: TGTGCCAGCAGCTCCTTTACAGCCCTACTAGCGGGATCGGAGACCCAGTACTTC. It codes for CASSSFTALLAGSETQYF. The chain uses TRBV11-3 and TRBJ2-5; 10 bases match TRBD2. This CDR3 contains 18 residues. The germline V gene encodes CDR1 SGHNT and CDR2 YENEEA. V dropped 4 bases and J dropped 5; count of bases not matched to a gene: 16.

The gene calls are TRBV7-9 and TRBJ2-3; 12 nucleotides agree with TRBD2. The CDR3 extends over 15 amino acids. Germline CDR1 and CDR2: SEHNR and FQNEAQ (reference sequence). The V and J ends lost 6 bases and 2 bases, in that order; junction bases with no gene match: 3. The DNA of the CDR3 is TGTGCCAGCAGAGGACTAGCGGGGTTCACAGATACGCAGTATTTT. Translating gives CASRGLAGFTDTQYF. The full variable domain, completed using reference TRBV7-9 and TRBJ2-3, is DTGVSQNPRHKITKRGQNVTFRCDPISEHNRLYWYRQTLGQGPEFLTYFQNEAQLEKSRLLSDRFSAERPKGSFSTLEIQRTEQGDSAMYLCASRGLAGFTDTQYFGPGTRLTVL.

The CDR3 nucleotides are TGTGCCAGCAGTGTAAATCAGGGGTCAGATACGCAGTATTTT. Protein sequence: CASSVNQGSDTQYF. V gene TRBV2 combines with J gene TRBJ2-3, with a possible D match to TRBD1 (6 bases). Trimming removed 4 bases from V and 4 bases from J, with 12 bases in between. Germline CDR1 and CDR2: SNHLY and FYNNEI. The CDR3 length is 14 residues. Using reference TRBV2 and TRBJ2-3 for the parts outside the CDR3, the full variable domain is EPEVTQTPSHQVTQMGQEVILRCVPISNHLYFYWYRQILGQKVEFLVSFYNNEISEKSEIFDDQFSVERPDGSNFTLKIRSTKLEDSAMYFCASSVNQGSDTQYFGPGTRLTVL.

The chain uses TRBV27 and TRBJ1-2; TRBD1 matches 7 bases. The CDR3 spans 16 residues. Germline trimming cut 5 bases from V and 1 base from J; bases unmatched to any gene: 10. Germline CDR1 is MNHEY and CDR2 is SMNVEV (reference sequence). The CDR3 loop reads CASSPWDRVFNYGYTF. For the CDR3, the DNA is TGTGCCAGCAGTCCGTGGGACAGAGTCTTTAACTATGGCTACACCTTC.

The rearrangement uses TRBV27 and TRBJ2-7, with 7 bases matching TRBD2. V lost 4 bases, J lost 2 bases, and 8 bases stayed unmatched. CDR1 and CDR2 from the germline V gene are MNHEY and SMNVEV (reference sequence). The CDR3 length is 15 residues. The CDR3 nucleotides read TGTGCCAGCAGTTCCCAGGAGCGGGGCCCCTACGAGCAGTACTTC. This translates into CASSSQERGPYEQYF.

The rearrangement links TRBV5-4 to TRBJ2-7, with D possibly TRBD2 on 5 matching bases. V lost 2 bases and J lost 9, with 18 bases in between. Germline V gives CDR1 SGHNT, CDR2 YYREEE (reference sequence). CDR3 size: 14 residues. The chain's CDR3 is CASSFRGREGRQYF. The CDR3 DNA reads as TGTGCCAGCAGCTTCAGAGGCAGAGAGGGTCGGCAGTACTTC.

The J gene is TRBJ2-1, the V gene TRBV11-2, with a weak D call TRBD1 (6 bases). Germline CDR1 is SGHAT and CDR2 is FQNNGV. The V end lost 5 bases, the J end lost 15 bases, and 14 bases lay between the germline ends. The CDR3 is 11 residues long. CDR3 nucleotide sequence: TGTGCCAGCAGCCTAGGGGGAGTCTTGTTCTTC. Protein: CASSLGGVLFF.

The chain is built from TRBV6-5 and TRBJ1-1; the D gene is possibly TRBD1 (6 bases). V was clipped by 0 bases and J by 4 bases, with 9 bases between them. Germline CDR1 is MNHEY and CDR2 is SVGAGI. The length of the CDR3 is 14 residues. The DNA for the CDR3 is TGTGCCAGCAGTTACTCGGACAGAAGCACTGAAGCTTTCTTT. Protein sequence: CASSYSDRSTEAFF.

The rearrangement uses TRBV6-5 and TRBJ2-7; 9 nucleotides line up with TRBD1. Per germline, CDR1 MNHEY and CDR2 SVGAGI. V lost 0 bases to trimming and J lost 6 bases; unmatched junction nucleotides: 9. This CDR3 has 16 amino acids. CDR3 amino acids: CASSYSMRQGVSEQYF. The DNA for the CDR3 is TGTGCCAGCAGTTACTCGATGAGACAGGGGGTGAGCGAGCAGTACTTC.

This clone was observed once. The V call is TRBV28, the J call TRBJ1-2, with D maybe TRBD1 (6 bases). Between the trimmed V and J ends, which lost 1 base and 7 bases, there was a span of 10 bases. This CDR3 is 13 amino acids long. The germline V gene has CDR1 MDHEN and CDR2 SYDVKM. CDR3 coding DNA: TGTGCCAGCAGTTTATTTTCAGGGGTTGGCTACACCTTC. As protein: CASSLFSGVGYTF.

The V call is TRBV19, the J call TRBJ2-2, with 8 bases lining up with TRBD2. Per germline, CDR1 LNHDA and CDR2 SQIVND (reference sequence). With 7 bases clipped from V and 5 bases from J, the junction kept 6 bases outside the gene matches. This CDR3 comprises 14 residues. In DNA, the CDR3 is TGTGCCAGTAAAATAGCGGGATTGACCGGGGAGCTGTTTTTT. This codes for CASKIAGLTGELFF.